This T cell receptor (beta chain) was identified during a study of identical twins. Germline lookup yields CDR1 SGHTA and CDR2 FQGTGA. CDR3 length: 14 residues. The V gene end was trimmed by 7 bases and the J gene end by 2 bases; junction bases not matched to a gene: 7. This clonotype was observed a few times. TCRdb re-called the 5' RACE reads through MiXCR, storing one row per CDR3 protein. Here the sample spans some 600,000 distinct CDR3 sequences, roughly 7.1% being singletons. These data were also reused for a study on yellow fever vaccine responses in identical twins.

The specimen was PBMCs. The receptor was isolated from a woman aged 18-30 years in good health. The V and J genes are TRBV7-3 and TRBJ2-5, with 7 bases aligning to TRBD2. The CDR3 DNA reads TGTGCCAGCACCAATCTTAGCGGGCAAGAGACCCAGTACTTC. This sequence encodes CASTNLSGQETQYF.